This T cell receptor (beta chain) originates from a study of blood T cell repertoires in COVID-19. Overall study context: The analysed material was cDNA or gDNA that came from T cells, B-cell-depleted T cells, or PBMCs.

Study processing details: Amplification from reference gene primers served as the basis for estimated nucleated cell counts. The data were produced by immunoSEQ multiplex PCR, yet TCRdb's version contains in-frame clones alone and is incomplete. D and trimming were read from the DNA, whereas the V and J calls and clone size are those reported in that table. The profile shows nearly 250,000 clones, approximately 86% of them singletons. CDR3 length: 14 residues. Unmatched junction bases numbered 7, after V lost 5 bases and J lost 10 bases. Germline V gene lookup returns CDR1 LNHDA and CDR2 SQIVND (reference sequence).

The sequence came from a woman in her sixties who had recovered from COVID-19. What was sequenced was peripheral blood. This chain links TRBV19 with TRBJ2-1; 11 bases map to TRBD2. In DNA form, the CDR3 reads TGTGCCAGTAGTCTGGCTAGCGGGGGGTACGAGCAGTTCTTC. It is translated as CASSLASGGYEQFF.